Included here is one TCR beta chain sequence, with context. The table came from immunoSEQ multiplex PCR; TCRdb's copy has only in-frame clones and leaves some out. The sample yields 50,000 to 60,000 clones, around 90% seen once. The CDR3 has 15 amino acids. Per germline, CDR1 SNHLY and CDR2 FYNNEI. Trimming cost V 6 bases and J 5 bases; bases outside gene matches: 7. This sample is drawn from a study of T cell changes during pregnancy in multiple sclerosis. The material sequenced was CD4+ T cells from peripheral blood mononuclear cells, taken in the second trimester of pregnancy. V usage is TRBV2 and J usage is TRBJ2-2, with 9 bases identical to TRBD2. The clonotype originates from a female donor with multiple sclerosis, enrolled in a pregnancy study. This CDR3 is CASRDIAGATGELFF. The CDR3 DNA reads TGTGCCAGCAGAGATATAGCGGGAGCGACCGGGGAGCTGTTTTTT.